These T cell receptor beta chains were read from a single sample in a study of early T cells in non-severe SARS-CoV-2 infection. Each CDR3 protein is one row after TCRdb ran MiXCR on the 5' RACE reads. The data hold 70,000 or so distinct CDR3 sequences, with about an eighth observed a single time. Source material: whole blood. These receptor sequences come from an adult who was a healthcare worker with PCR-confirmed SARS-CoV-2 infection or an uninfected control (not recorded which). CDR3s include the opening cysteine and the closing phenylalanine or tryptophan. A D gene is named only where the DNA matches it firmly. Size values are once, few and many counts, or a class for expanded clones, and some rows have none.

TRBD1,TRBJ2-7,TRBV28,many,14,TGTGCCAGCAGTTGGACAGGGGGCTTCTACGAGCAGTACTTC,CASSWTGGFYEQYF
NA,TRBJ2-2,TRBV20-1,NA,14,TGCAGTGCTAGAGAAACAGGGAGCGCCGGGGAGCTGTTTTTT,CSARETGSAGELFF
TRBD1,TRBJ1-2,TRBV29-1,many,14,TGCAGCGTTGCGGGGTCGACAGGGAGCGAGGGCTACACCTTC,CSVAGSTGSEGYTF
NA,TRBJ2-3,TRBV9,NA,16,TGTGCCAGCAGCCCGGGGTCGTCCCTAGCAACAGATACGCAGTATTTT,CASSPGSSLATDTQYF
TRBD1,TRBJ2-2,TRBV30,few,14,TGTGCCAGCCGGACAGGGCGGTTCGCCGGGGAGCTGTTTTTT,CASRTGRFAGELFF
NA,TRBJ1-6,TRBV5-4,NA,14,TGTGCCAGCAGCTTTATGGGATATAATTCACCCCTCCACTTT,CASSFMGYNSPLHF
TRBD1,TRBJ1-2,TRBV5-1,NA,14,TGCGCCAGCAGCGACCGGACAGGGCTTTATGGCTACACCTTC,CASSDRTGLYGYTF
NA,TRBJ1-2,TRBV28,many,14,TGTGCCAGCAGTACCTCCGACAGGTCCGGGGGCTACACCTTC,CASSTSDRSGGYTF
NA,TRBJ2-3,TRBV6-1,few,17,TGTGCCAGCCAAGGAGGGGGAGGACTAGTCAGCACAGATACGCAGTATTTT,CASQGGGGLVSTDTQYF
TRBD1,TRBJ2-7,TRBV7-9,few,15,TGTGCCAGCAGTCTCAGGACAGGGGCGGTTAGGGAGCAGTACTTC,CASSLRTGAVREQYF
NA,TRBJ1-2,TRBV18,many,15,TGTGCCAGCTCACCCTCTTCCCGGATTGCTTATGGCTACACCTTC,CASSPSSRIAYGYTF
TRBD1,TRBJ2-2,TRBV19,many,14,TGTGCCACCCAACCGGGACAGGGGGCCGGGGAGCTGTTTTTT,CATQPGQGAGELFF
NA,TRBJ1-2,TRBV9,many,14,TGTGCCAGCAGCCAAGTGGGGCAGAACTATGGCTACACCTTC,CASSQVGQNYGYTF
TRBD2,TRBJ2-1,TRBV29-1,many,14,TGCAGCCAGGGGACTAGCGGGGCCTACAATGAGCAGTTCTTC,CSQGTSGAYNEQFF
NA,TRBJ2-7,TRBV11-2,NA,13,TGTGCCAGCAGCAAGGACAACACCTACGAGCAGTACTTC,CASSKDNTYEQYF